The 25 T cell receptor beta chains below were found in one sample sequenced in a study of CD4 T cells in relation to SARS-CoV-2 and coronaviruses. Which antigens these TCRs recognize remains unknown. Sequencing was performed with immunoSEQ multiplex PCR; in TCRdb, only in-frame clones are kept and a portion is missing. The data contain fewer than 25,000 clones, less than 85% of them seen just once; the ten biggest clones take up approximately 29%. CD4+ T cells from unexposed donors were obtained before the COVID-19 pandemic (2011-2018). The cells were cultured for about 10 days before CD4+ T cells were isolated. Sequences were obtained from CD4+ T cells from PBMCs, cultured in vitro. These receptors were obtained from a human donor in good health.

V usage is TRBV10-3 and J usage is TRBJ2-2; D remains ambiguous. The CDR3 length is 14 residues. The V gene's germline CDR1 is ENHRY and CDR2 SYGVKD. V lost 6 bases and J 1 base, leaving 9 bases between the germline ends. The CDR3 DNA is TGTGCCATCAGACCAGACTTGAACACCGGGGAGCTGTTTTTT. Its protein is CAIRPDLNTGELFF.

This sequence joins TRBV6-2 or TRBV6-3 and TRBJ2-7; 9 bases are shared with TRBD1. The V segment lost 5 bases and the J segment 4 bases; nucleotides outside the gene matches: 12. The CDR3 is made up of 16 amino acids. CDR1 MNHEY and CDR2 SVGEGT come from the germline V gene. The CDR3 region has the DNA TGTGCCAGCAGTACGGTAGGACAGGGGCAACCTTACGAGCAGTACTTC. Residues: CASSTVGQGQPYEQYF.

The V call is TRBV5-1, the J call TRBJ2-5; D gene unclear. The germline V and J ends were trimmed by 4 bases and 3 bases, with 16 bases remaining between them. Germline CDR1 SGHRS, CDR2 YFSETQ. The CDR3 contains 15 residues. In DNA form, the CDR3 reads TGCGCCAGCAGCCAACTGAGACGGGCCGAAGAGACCCAGTACTTC. Encoded protein: CASSQLRRAEETQYF.

The chain recombines TRBV11-3 with TRBJ2-1; 8 bases match TRBD1. After removal of 5 bases from V and 8 bases from J, the junction contained 5 bases not matched to a gene. CDR1 is SGHNT, CDR2 YENEEA, per germline. This CDR3 spans 13 amino acids. The CDR3 spells CASSGKQGDEQFF. Written as DNA, the CDR3 is TGTGCCAGCAGCGGAAAACAGGGGGATGAGCAGTTCTTC.

This chain connects TRBV30 to TRBJ1-1; the D is unclear. The CDR3 loop spans 11 amino acids. Between the trimmed V and J ends, which lost 0 bases and 11 bases, there was a span of 10 bases. CDR1 and CDR2 (germline): GTSNPN, SVGIG (reference sequence). CDR3 protein: CAWSVRLQAFF. CDR3 bases: TGTGCCTGGAGTGTACGTTTACAGGCTTTCTTT.

This chain joins TRBV28 and TRBJ2-1, with D uncertain. Germline CDR1 MDHEN, CDR2 SYDVKM. Trimming pared 2 bases from V and 0 bases from J, leaving 11 bases between. This CDR3 is built from 16 residues. The CDR3 loop reads CASSLRTPSSYNEQFF. DNA for the CDR3: TGTGCCAGCAGTTTACGTACACCGAGCTCCTACAATGAGCAGTTCTTC.

This chain uses TRBV9 with TRBJ2-5, with TRBD2 as a possible D gene (5 bases). This CDR3 is 14 amino acids long. Germline V gene sequence: CDR1 SGDLS, CDR2 YYNGEE. Trimming removed 0 bases from V and 7 bases from J, with 13 bases in between. The CDR3 nucleotides read TGTGCCAGCAGCGTAGTTGGAGGAGGAGGGACCCAGTACTTC. Residues: CASSVVGGGGTQYF.

The CDR3 region has the DNA TGTGCCATCAGCCCCAGCGGGACCTTCCAAGAGACCCAGTACTTC. It encodes CAISPSGTFQETQYF. The chain is built from TRBV10-3 and TRBJ2-5; 7 bases line up with TRBD2. CDR3 length equals 15 residues. After removal of 6 bases from V and 1 base from J, the junction contained 8 bases not matched to a gene. Germline values: CDR1 ENHRY, CDR2 SYGVKD.

The gene calls are TRBV6-5 and TRBJ2-1, with D possibly called TRBD1 or TRBD2 (5 bases each). Per the germline V gene, CDR1 is MNHEY and CDR2 is SVGAGI. The CDR3 loop spans 15 amino acids. CDR3 protein: CATTDGVGVYNEQFF. CDR3 sequence (DNA): TGTGCAACTACCGACGGGGTAGGGGTTTACAATGAGCAGTTCTTC.

The genes are TRBV3-1 (or the pseudogene TRBV3-2) and TRBJ2-3, with 12 bases that match TRBD2. Germline V gene sequence: CDR1 LGHDT, CDR2 YNNKEL (reference sequence). CDR3 length equals 15 residues. V gave up 5 bases and J gave up 3 bases; unmatched junction bases: 3. CDR3 sequence (DNA): TGTGCCAGCAGCGAGACTAGCGGGAGAACAGATACGCAGTATTTT. Translated: CASSETSGRTDTQYF.

This chain joins TRBV24-1 and TRBJ2-7, with D hard to call. V gave up 3 bases and J gave up 2 bases, with 7 bases separating them. CDR1 is KGHDR and CDR2 is SFDVKD in the germline V gene. The CDR3 loop spans 13 amino acids. Written as DNA, the CDR3 is TGTGCCACCAGTGATCCCCTCGCCTACGAGCAGTACTTC. It translates to CATSDPLAYEQYF.

The chain recombines TRBV5-8 with TRBJ1-5; 9 positions agree with TRBD1. The V and J ends lost 0 bases and 0 bases, in that order; junction bases with no gene match: 10. Germline CDR1 and CDR2: SGHTS and YDEGEE. The CDR3 covers 19 residues. The CDR3, as DNA: TGTGCCAGCAGCTTGGGGGGGACAGGGTGGACCTATAGCAATCAGCCCCAGCATTTT. It specifies CASSLGGTGWTYSNQPQHF.

The gene calls are TRBV6-5 and TRBJ1-5, with a possible D match to TRBD1 (5 bases). Germline V gene lookup returns CDR1 MNHEY and CDR2 SVGAGI. The CDR3 runs 15 residues. Trimming pared 6 bases from V and 5 bases from J, leaving 17 bases between. CDR3 residues: CASRRDPRLDQPQHF. The CDR3 DNA is TGTGCCAGCAGACGGGACCCCCGTTTAGATCAGCCCCAGCATTTT.

V usage is TRBV9 and J usage is TRBJ2-1; 13 bases agree with TRBD2. Germline CDR1 reads SGDLS; CDR2 reads YYNGEE. This CDR3 spans 18 amino acids. The trim removed 3 bases at V and 2 bases at J, leaving 8 bases unmatched. The CDR3 sequence is CASSGGLAGSDAYNEQFF. As DNA, the CDR3 is TGTGCCAGCAGCGGGGGACTAGCGGGGAGCGACGCCTACAATGAGCAGTTCTTC.

This chain links TRBV24-1 with TRBJ2-3; D not certain. The CDR3 is 16 amino acids. Germline loops: CDR1 KGHDR, CDR2 SFDVKD. The ends were cut back, 0 bases at V and 1 base at J, with 10 bases in the middle. DNA of the CDR3: TGTGCCACCAGTGATTTGCATGGCGCTGGCACAGATACGCAGTATTTT. As protein: CATSDLHGAGTDTQYF.

This clone has only a few counts. The V gene is TRBV2, the J gene TRBJ2-1, with 9 bases matching TRBD2. CDR3 size: 14 residues. The ends lost 6 bases at V and 2 bases at J; junction bases unmatched: 2. The V gene's germline CDR1 is SNHLY and CDR2 FYNNEI. The CDR3 loop is CASSVAGAYNEQFF. DNA for the CDR3: TGTGCCAGCAGCGTAGCGGGAGCCTACAATGAGCAGTTCTTC.

This clone was seen more than once but under ten times. This sequence joins TRBV7-9 and TRBJ1-2; D might be TRBD1 (5 bases). Germline lookup yields CDR1 SEHNR and CDR2 FQNEAQ (reference sequence). Trimming removed 1 base from V and 6 bases from J, with 9 bases in between. CDR3 length: 13 residues. The CDR3: CASSLDRGDGYTF. The CDR3 DNA is TGTGCCAGCAGCTTAGATCGGGGGGATGGCTACACCTTC.

The chain is built from TRBV9 and TRBJ2-1, with D possibly TRBD2 on 5 matching bases. Germline V gives CDR1 SGDLS, CDR2 YYNGEE. This CDR3 has 16 amino acids. Trimming cost V 0 bases and J 7 bases, with 17 bases left between them. This chain's CDR3 is CASSVEELPTGNEQFF. The CDR3 DNA is TGTGCCAGCAGCGTAGAAGAGCTCCCGACGGGAAATGAGCAGTTCTTC.

The chain recombines TRBV19 with TRBJ2-4; 10 bases map to TRBD2. Germline V gene data show CDR1 as LNHDA and CDR2 as SQIVND (reference sequence). Trimming took 3 bases from V and 7 from J; bases not matched to a gene: 9. The CDR3 spans 16 residues. The CDR3 nucleotides read TGTGCCAGTAGTATTATGGGACTAGCGAGGGGGAACATTCAGTACTTC. Protein sequence: CASSIMGLARGNIQYF.

The chain combines TRBV5-1 with TRBJ1-1; 8 nucleotides line up with TRBD1. The CDR3 spans 16 residues. V lost 3 bases, J lost 0 bases, and 7 bases stayed unmatched. Germline-derived CDR1 and CDR2 are SGHRS and YFSETQ. In nucleotides, the CDR3 is TGCGCCAGCAGCTCTAGGACAGGGAGCGTGAACACTGAAGCTTTCTTT. Its translation is CASSSRTGSVNTEAFF.

The chain employs TRBV10-3 and TRBJ2-1, with D possibly matching TRBD2 (5 bases). The germline V gene encodes CDR1 ENHRY and CDR2 SYGVKD. This CDR3 contains 14 residues. Between the trimmed V and J ends, which lost 11 bases and 0 bases, there was a span of 14 bases. This CDR3 reads CAVGWEPSYNEQFF. The CDR3 bases are TGTGCCGTCGGGTGGGAGCCCTCCTACAATGAGCAGTTCTTC.

As DNA, the CDR3 is TGCGCCAGCAGCAATGGGAACACCGGGGAGCTGTTTTTT. Its translation: CASSNGNTGELFF. The V and J genes are TRBV5-1 and TRBJ2-2; D is unclear. The V and J ends lost 4 bases and 1 base respectively, with 5 bases between them. Germline CDR1 is SGHRS and CDR2 is YFSETQ. There are 13 residues in the CDR3.

The rearrangement joins TRBV6-5 to TRBJ2-7; tentatively, D is TRBD1 or TRBD2 (6 bases each). Trimming removed 7 bases from V and 5 bases from J, with 21 bases in between. Looked up from germline, CDR1 is MNHEY and CDR2 is SVGAGI. The CDR3 covers 15 residues. The CDR3 loop reads CASTNRHGGADEQYF. The CDR3 coding sequence is TGTGCCAGCACTAACCGCCACGGGGGCGCGGACGAGCAGTACTTC.

The V gene is TRBV12-5, the J gene TRBJ2-3; unclear D gene. V shed 0 bases and J shed 0 bases, with 7 bases lying between them. The CDR3 sequence is 15 residues long. Germline assignment: CDR1 LGHNT and CDR2 FRNRAP. CDR3 DNA: TGTGCTAGTGGTTTGGTAACGGGTAGCACAGATACGCAGTATTTT. Its translation is CASGLVTGSTDTQYF. Variable domain in full (rest from reference TRBV12-5 and TRBJ2-3): DARVTQTPRHKVTEMGQEVTMRCQPILGHNTVFWYRQTMMQGLELLAYFRNRAPLDDSGMPKDRFSAEMPDATLATLKIQPSEPRDSAVYFCASGLVTGSTDTQYFGPGTRLTVL.

The chain carries TRBV19 and TRBJ2-1; 7 bases are shared with TRBD1. The CDR3 spans 13 residues. V lost 6 bases, J lost 7 bases, and 6 bases stayed unmatched. In germline, CDR1 is LNHDA, CDR2 SQIVND (reference sequence). The CDR3 DNA reads as TGTGCCAGTAGCCAGACAGGGAGTAATGAGCAGTTCTTC. It codes for CASSQTGSNEQFF.